These 10 T cell receptor beta chains were all obtained from the same sample, sequenced in a study of CD8 T cells in Susac syndrome (dated by TCRdb to about 2019). The library was made by the immunoSEQ multiplex PCR assay. RNA was extracted with the RNeasy kit and about 0.5 to 1 ug was reverse transcribed using random hexamers. The public reads were run again by TCRdb, first through fastp at Q25 and then through MiXCR, and only productive beta chains were kept. Rows are unified per CDR3 protein, each entry keeping the most common DNA and genes. Present in this sample are about 150,000 distinct CDR3 sequences, approximately 95% of which were seen just once. Approximately 0.09% of the sample rests with the top ten. The sample was CD4+ T cells from PBMCs. These receptors all stem from a human donor with multiple sclerosis.

This sequence joins TRBV28 and TRBJ1-6; the D gene is possibly TRBD1 (6 bases). Germline CDR1 is MDHEN and CDR2 is SYDVKM. This CDR3 spans 15 amino acids. V lost 1 base, J lost 7 bases, and 11 bases lay in between. The CDR3 sequence is CASSLSRGGNSPLHF. Written as DNA, the CDR3 is TGTGCCAGCAGTTTATCCAGGGGAGGAAATTCACCCCTCCACTTT.

J is TRBJ2-7 and V is TRBV18, with unresolved D. Germline assignment: CDR1 KGHSH and CDR2 LQKENI. The CDR3 is 14 residues long. Trimming took 1 base from V and 2 from J, leaving 9 bases between them. CDR3 loop: CASSPRDTPYEQYF. The CDR3 nucleotides are TGTGCCAGCTCACCACGAGATACCCCCTACGAGCAGTACTTC.

V usage is TRBV5-1 and J usage is TRBJ2-5; D gene unclear. Germline V gene lookup returns CDR1 SGHRS and CDR2 YFSETQ. Trimming left V 4 bases short and J 3 bases short, with 16 bases between. The CDR3 is made up of 15 amino acids. CDR3: CASSLGPRREETQYF. The CDR3 DNA follows: TGCGCCAGCAGCCTCGGACCGCGCCGGGAAGAGACCCAGTACTTC.

This rearrangement joins TRBV6-2 or TRBV6-3 to TRBJ2-5; D is ambiguous. Germline CDR1 and CDR2: MNHEY and SVGEGT. The germline V and J ends were trimmed by 1 base and 3 bases, with 9 bases remaining between them. The CDR3 is 14 residues long. CDR3 DNA sequence: TGTGCCAGCAGTTACTACTCTCCGAAAGAGACCCAGTACTTC. Protein: CASSYYSPKETQYF.

V and J are TRBV18 and TRBJ1-5; D call uncertain. From germline, CDR1 is KGHSH and CDR2 LQKENI. Trimming left V 1 base short and J 4 bases short, with 8 bases between. The CDR3 totals 14 residues. In nucleotides, the CDR3 is TGTGCCAGCTCACCACGAAAGACAAATCAGCCCCAGCATTTT. It encodes CASSPRKTNQPQHF.

This chain uses TRBV10-2 with TRBJ1-2; no clear D. The CDR3 runs to 12 residues. V lost 5 bases to trimming and J lost 8 bases, with 12 bases between them. CDR1 and CDR2 (germline): WSHSY, SAAADI. CDR3 sequence: CASSRQALGYTF. The DNA for the CDR3 is TGCGCCAGCAGTCGTCAGGCGTTAGGCTACACCTTC.

J is TRBJ1-3 and V is TRBV25-1; D possibly corresponds to TRBD1 (5 bases). The germline CDR1 and CDR2 sequences are MGHDK and SYGVNS. V was pared by 4 bases and J by 4 bases, with 11 bases between. This CDR3 spans 14 amino acids. The CDR3 here is CASSAQGYGNTIYF. As DNA, the CDR3 is TGTGCCAGCAGTGCTCAGGGCTACGGAAACACCATATATTTT.

The rearrangement links TRBV4-2 to TRBJ2-7; 8 nucleotides align to TRBD1. After removal of 4 bases from V and 2 bases from J, the junction contained 7 bases not matched to a gene. Germline V lookup: CDR1 LGHNA, CDR2 YNFKEQ. This CDR3 spans 15 amino acids. CDR3 residues: CASSPQEDRAYEQYF. For the CDR3, the DNA is TGTGCCAGCAGCCCCCAGGAGGACAGGGCCTACGAGCAGTACTTC.

The V call is TRBV12-3 or TRBV12-4, the J call TRBJ2-2; 7 nucleotides match TRBD2. The CDR3 runs 16 residues. J was trimmed by 2 bases and V by 8 bases; bases with no gene match: 11. CDR3 nucleotide sequence: TGTGCCAGCTCCTTATGGGGGGGGTCAAACACCGGGGAGCTGTTTTTT. Its translation is CASSLWGGSNTGELFF.

The chain couples TRBV3-1 to TRBJ2-1; 10 positions match TRBD2. With V trimmed by 5 bases and J by 6 bases, 7 bases remained unmatched. Germline values: CDR1 LGHDT, CDR2 YNNKEL (reference sequence). This CDR3 has 15 amino acids. CDR3 in amino acids: CASSLLAGVVNEQFF. The CDR3 nucleotides read TGTGCCAGCAGCTTGCTAGCGGGAGTAGTCAATGAGCAGTTCTTC.